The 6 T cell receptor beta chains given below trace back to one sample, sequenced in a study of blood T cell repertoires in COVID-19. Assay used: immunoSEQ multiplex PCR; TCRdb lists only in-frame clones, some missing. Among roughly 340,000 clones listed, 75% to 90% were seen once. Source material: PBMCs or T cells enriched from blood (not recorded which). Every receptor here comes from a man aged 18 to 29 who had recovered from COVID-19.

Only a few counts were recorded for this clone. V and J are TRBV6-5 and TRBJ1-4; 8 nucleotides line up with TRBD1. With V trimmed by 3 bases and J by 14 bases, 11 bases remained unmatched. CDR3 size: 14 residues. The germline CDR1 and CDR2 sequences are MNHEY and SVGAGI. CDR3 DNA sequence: TGTGCCAGCAGTTATAGCAGGGGGCTTACAGGGCTGTTTTTT. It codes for CASSYSRGLTGLFF.

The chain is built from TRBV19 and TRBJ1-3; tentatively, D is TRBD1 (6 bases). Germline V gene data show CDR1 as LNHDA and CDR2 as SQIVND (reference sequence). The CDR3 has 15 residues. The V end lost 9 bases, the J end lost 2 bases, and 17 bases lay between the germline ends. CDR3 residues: CASGYRVRAGNTIYF. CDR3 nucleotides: TGTGCCAGCGGCTACAGGGTGCGTGCTGGAAACACCATATATTTT.

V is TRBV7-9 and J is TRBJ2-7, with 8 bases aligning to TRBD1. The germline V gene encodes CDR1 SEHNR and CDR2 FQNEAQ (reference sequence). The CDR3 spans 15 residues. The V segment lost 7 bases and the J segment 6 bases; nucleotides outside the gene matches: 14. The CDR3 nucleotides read TGTGCCAGCACCTCCTGGACAGGGACGAGGGCCGAGCAGTACTTC. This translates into CASTSWTGTRAEQYF. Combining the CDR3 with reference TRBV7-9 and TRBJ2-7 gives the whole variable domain DTGVSQNPRHKITKRGQNVTFRCDPISEHNRLYWYRQTLGQGPEFLTYFQNEAQLEKSRLLSDRFSAERPKGSFSTLEIQRTEQGDSAMYLCASTSWTGTRAEQYFGPGTRLTVT.

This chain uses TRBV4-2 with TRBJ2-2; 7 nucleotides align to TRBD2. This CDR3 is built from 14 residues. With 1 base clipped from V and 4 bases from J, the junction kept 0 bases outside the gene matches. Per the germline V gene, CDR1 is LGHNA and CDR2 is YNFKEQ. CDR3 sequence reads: CASSQGGGTGELFF. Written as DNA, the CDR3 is TGTGCCAGCAGCCAAGGGGGGGGCACCGGGGAGCTGTTTTTT.

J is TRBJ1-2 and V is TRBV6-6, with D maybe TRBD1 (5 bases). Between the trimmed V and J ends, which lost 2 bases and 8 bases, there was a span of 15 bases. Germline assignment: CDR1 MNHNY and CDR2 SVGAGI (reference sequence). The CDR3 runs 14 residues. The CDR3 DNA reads TGTGCCAGCAGTTACGGGCCAGGGAATGGGGGCTACACCTTC. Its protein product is CASSYGPGNGGYTF.

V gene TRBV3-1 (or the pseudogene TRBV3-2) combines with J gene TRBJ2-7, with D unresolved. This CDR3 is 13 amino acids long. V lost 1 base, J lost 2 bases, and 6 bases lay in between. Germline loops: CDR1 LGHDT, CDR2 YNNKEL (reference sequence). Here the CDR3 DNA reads TGTGCCAGCAGCCAAGCAGAAACCTACGAGCAGTACTTC. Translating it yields CASSQAETYEQYF.